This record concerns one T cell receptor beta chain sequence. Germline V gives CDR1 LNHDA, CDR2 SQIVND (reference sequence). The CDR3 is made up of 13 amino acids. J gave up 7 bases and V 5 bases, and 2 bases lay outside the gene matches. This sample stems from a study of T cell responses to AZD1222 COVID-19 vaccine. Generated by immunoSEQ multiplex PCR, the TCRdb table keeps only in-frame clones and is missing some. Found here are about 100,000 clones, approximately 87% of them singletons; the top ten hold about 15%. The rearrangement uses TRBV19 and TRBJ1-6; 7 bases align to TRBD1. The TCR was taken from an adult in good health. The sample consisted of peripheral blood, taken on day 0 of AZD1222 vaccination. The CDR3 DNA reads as TGTGCCAGTAGTTCGACAGGGAATTCACCCCTCCACTTT. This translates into CASSSTGNSPLHF. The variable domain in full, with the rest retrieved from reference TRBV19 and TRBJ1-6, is DGGITQSPKYLFRKEGQNVTLSCEQNLNHDAMYWYRQDPGQGLRLIYYSQIVNDFQKGDIAEGYSVSREKKESFPLTVTSAQKNPTAFYLCASSSTGNSPLHFGNGTRLTVT.